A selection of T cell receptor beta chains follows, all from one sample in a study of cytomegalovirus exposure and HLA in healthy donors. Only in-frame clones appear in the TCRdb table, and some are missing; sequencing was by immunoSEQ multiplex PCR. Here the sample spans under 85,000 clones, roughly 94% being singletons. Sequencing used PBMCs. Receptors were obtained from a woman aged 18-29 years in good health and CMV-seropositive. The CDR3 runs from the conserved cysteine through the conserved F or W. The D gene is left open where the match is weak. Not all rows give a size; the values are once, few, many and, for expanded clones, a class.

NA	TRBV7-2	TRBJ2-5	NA	TGTGCCAGCAGCTTAGAACGGCAAGAGACCCAGTACTTC	CASSLERQETQYF
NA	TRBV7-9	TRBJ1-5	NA	TGTGCCAGCAGCTTAGAGGGGGGGGGAGGTCAGCCCCAGCATTTT	CASSLEGGGGQPQHF
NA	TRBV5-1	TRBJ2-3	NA	TGCGCCAGCAGCTTGGTCCTAGCGAGCACAGATACGCAGTATTTT	CASSLVLASTDTQYF
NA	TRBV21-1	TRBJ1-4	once	TGTGCCAGCAGCCAGAGGGACAGGGTCGTATTATTCCCCACGAAACTGTTTTTT	CASSQRDRVVLFPTKLFF
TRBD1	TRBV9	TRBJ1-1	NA	TGTGCCAGCAGCGTAGGGGGACAGGGGGCAGCTTTCTTT	CASSVGGQGAAFF
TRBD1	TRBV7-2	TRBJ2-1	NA	TGTGCCAGCAGCGCACGGACAGGGGCGAACTACAATGAGCAGTTCTTC	CASSARTGANYNEQFF
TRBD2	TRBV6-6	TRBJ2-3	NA	TGTGCCAGCAGTTACTTCGGGACTAGTGATACGCAGTATTTT	CASSYFGTSDTQYF
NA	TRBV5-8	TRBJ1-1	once	TGTGCCAGCAACCCACGGGGAGGTATGAACACTGAAGCTTTCTTT	CASNPRGGMNTEAFF
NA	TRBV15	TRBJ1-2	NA	TGTGCCACCAGCAGAGATTTGACAGATAACTATGGCTACACCTTC	CATSRDLTDNYGYTF
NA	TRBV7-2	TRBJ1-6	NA	TGTGCCAGCAGCCCGGAATCGGCCAAAGGGGGTTCACCCCTCCACTTT	CASSPESAKGGSPLHF
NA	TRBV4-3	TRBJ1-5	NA	TGCGCCAGCAGCCCCGACTATGGTAGCAATCAGCCCCAGCATTTT	CASSPDYGSNQPQHF
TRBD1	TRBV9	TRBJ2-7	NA	TGTGCCAGCAGCGCAGGGGGAATTGGAGAGCAGTACTTC	CASSAGGIGEQYF
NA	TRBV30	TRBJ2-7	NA	TGTGCCTGGAGTGAGCTTTACGAGCAGTACTTC	CAWSELYEQYF
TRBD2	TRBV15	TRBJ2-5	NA	TGTGCCACCAGCGTAGGGACTAGCGGGACTCTAGAGACCCAGTACTTC	CATSVGTSGTLETQYF
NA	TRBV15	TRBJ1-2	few	TGTGCCACCCACAAATCTCAGGCTCGGGGCTACACCTTC	CATHKSQARGYTF
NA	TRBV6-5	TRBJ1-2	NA	TGTGCCAGCAGTAGAGAGGTTAACTATGGCTACACCTTC	CASSREVNYGYTF
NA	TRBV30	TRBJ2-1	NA	TGTGCCTGGAGTCGCAATGAGCAGTTCTTC	CAWSRNEQFF
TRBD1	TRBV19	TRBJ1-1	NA	TGTGCCAGTATCGAGATCTCGACAGGGGGGAGTACTGAAGCTTTCTTT	CASIEISTGGSTEAFF
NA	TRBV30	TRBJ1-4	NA	TGTGCCTGGAGCCACGCCAGGGCCTTTAATGGGGAAAAACTGTTTTTT	CAWSHARAFNGEKLFF
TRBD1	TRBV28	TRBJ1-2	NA	TGTGCCAGCACCTCAATCCAGGGGGCGCCGAACTATGGCTACACCTTC	CASTSIQGAPNYGYTF
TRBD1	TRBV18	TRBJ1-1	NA	TGTGCCAGCTCACTCGGACAGGCCAGGACGAACACTGAAGCTTTCTTT	CASSLGQARTNTEAFF
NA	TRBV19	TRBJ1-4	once	TGTGCCAGTAGTCTAGAACTGGAGGAAAAACTGTTTTTT	CASSLELEEKLFF
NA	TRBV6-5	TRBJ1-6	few	TGTGCCAGCAGTTACTCTGGGCCGGGGTCACCCCTCCACTTT	CASSYSGPGSPLHF
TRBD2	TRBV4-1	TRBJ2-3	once	TGCGCCAGCAGCCTTCGGACTAGCGGGAGGGGGGGTACGCAGTATTTT	CASSLRTSGRGGTQYF
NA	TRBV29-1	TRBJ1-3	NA	TGCAGCGTTGCTCGAGGGGGACCTGGAAACACCATATATTTT	CSVARGGPGNTIYF
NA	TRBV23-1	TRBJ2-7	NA	TGCGCCAGCAGTCAATCCGGGAGCGCCTACGAGCAGTACTTC	CASSQSGSAYEQYF
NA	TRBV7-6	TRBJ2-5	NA	TGTGCCAGCAGCTGGCGGCAGGGATGGCAAGAGACCCAGTACTTC	CASSWRQGWQETQYF
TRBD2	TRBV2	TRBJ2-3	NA	TGTGCCAGCAGGGTTCTAGCGGGAGCAGATACGCAGTATTTT	CASRVLAGADTQYF
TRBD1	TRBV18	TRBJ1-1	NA	TGTGCCAGCTCTCTCCCCCCCGACAGGGAAGACGCTGAAGCTTTCTTT	CASSLPPDREDAEAFF
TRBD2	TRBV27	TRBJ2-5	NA	TGTGCCAGCAGTCGGGGACTAGCGGGACGTGAGACCCAGTACTTC	CASSRGLAGRETQYF
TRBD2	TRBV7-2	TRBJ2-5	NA	TGTGCCAGCAGCCCGGTTGTTCTAGCGGGGGAAGAGACCCAGTACTTC	CASSPVVLAGEETQYF
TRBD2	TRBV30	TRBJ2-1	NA	TGTGCCTCCCGAGCGGGAGACTACAATGAGCAGTTCTTC	CASRAGDYNEQFF
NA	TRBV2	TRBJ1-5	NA	TGTGCCAGCAGTGATCTCACAGTCAATCAGCCCCAGCATTTT	CASSDLTVNQPQHF
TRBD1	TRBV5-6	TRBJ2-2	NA	TGTGCCAGCAGCTTGTTTAGAGGACAGGGGTGGACCGGGGAGCTGTTTTTT	CASSLFRGQGWTGELFF
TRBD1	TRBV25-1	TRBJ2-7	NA	TGTGCTACAACGGTGACAGGGCAACCCTACGAGCAGTACTTC	CATTVTGQPYEQYF
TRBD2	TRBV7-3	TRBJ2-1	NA	TGTGCCAGCAGCAGTAGACTAGCGGGAGGGGCTGAGCAGTTCTTC	CASSSRLAGGAEQFF
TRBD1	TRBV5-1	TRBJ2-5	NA	TGCGCCAGTAACCCAGGGGGACCAGAGACCCAGTACTTC	CASNPGGPETQYF
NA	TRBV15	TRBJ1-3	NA	TGTGCCACCTCCAACAGCGGCTCTGGAAACACCATATATTTT	CATSNSGSGNTIYF
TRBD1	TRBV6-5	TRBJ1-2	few	TGTGCCACCGGAGGGGGCCGGGGCTACACCTTC	CATGGGRGYTF
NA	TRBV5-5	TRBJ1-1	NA	TGTGCCAGCAGGGCATGGGGGACACCCGTGGAATCTGAAGCTTTCTTT	CASRAWGTPVESEAFF
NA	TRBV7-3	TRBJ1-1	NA	TGTGCCAGCAGCCTCACATCGGACACGAACACTGAAGCTTTCTTT	CASSLTSDTNTEAFF
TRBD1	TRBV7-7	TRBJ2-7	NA	TGTGCCAGCAGCTTAGTCCGGACCGGGACAGGGATGTACGAGCAGTACTTC	CASSLVRTGTGMYEQYF
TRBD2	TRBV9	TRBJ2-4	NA	TGTGCCAGCAGCGCTACCACTGGGCGGCTAGCGGAAAACATTCAGTACTTC	CASSATTGRLAENIQYF
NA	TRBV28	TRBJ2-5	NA	TGTGCCAGCAGTTTCGACGAGGGAGGCCAAGAGACCCAGTACTTC	CASSFDEGGQETQYF
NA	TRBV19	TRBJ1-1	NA	TGTGCCAGTATTACCCCGCCGTGGAGGGCTTTCTTT	CASITPPWRAFF
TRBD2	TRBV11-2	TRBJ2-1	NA	TGTGCCAGCAGCCCCCCGGGTAGCGGGAGGATGAGTGAGCAGTTCTTC	CASSPPGSGRMSEQFF
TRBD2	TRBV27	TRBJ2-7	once	TGTGCCAGCAGCCCCGGGGGGAGCGAGCAGTACTTC	CASSPGGSEQYF
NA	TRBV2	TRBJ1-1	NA	TGTGCCAGCGTCCTTTCACAAGTCCGTGGCACTGAAGCTTTCTTT	CASVLSQVRGTEAFF
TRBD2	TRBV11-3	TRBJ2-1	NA	TGTGCCAGCAGCTTAGATAGTCTAGCGGGAGTGAAGGGTGAGCAGTTCTTC	CASSLDSLAGVKGEQFF
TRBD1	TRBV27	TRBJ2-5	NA	TGTGCCAGCAGTCCGAGACAGGGGTGGACCCAGTACTTC	CASSPRQGWTQYF
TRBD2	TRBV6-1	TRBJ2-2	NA	TGTGCCAGCAGTGAAGGGACTAGCGGGGGGGCCAGAACCGGGGAGCTGTTTTTT	CASSEGTSGGARTGELFF
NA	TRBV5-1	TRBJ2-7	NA	TGCGCCAGCAGCTTGATAGGGGGCTACGAGCAGTACTTC	CASSLIGGYEQYF
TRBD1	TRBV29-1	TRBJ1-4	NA	TGCAGCGCAACAACAGGGGGTCCTAATGAAAAACTGTTTTTT	CSATTGGPNEKLFF